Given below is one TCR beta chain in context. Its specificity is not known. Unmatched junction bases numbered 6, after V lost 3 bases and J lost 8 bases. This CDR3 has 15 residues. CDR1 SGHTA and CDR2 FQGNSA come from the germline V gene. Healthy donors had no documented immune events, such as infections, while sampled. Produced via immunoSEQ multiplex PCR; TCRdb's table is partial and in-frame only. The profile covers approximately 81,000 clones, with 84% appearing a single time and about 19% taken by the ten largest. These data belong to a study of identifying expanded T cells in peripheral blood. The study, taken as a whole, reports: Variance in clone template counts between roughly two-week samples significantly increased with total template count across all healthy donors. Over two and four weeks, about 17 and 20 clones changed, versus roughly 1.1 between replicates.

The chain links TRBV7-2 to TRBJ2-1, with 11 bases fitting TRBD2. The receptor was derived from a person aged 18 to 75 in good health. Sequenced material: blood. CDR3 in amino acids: CASSFLTSGKDEQFF. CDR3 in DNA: TGTGCCAGCAGCTTCCTGACTAGCGGGAAGGATGAGCAGTTCTTC.